The clone carrying this T cell receptor beta chain has more than one count but fewer than ten. The antigen remains undetermined. These data are taken from a study of cytomegalovirus exposure and HLA in healthy donors. Findings and caveats of the study: Sequencing probably produced one cluster of sequence variants that were highly shared. The study labeled about 160 TCR beta chains cytomegalovirus-associated. In vitro work confirmed that three CMV-associated chains recognize CMV antigens.

A multiplex PCR was run with 60 Vbeta primers and 13 Jbeta primers. Methods used by the authors: Among the unique TCR beta chains that a later analysis counted, about 84 million in all, about 11 million were shared. Sequenced by immunoSEQ multiplex PCR; TCRdb stores in-frame clones only, minus some. That table gives V, J and clone size, and the DNA gave D and trimming. In the table there are under 110,000 clones, 70% to 75% of which are singletons. The CDR3 is 16 amino acids. Germline CDR1 and CDR2: SGHKS and YYEKEE (reference sequence). This receptor was identified in a female donor in good health and CMV-seronegative. The sample consisted of PBMCs. The chain is built from TRBV5-5 and TRBJ2-5; TRBD2 is a possible D gene (7 bases). Judging by the DNA end, TRBJ2-7 fits better; the J call may be wrong. Written as DNA, the CDR3 is TGTGCCAGCAGCCCGACGGCGGGGGCCGAGCGCTACGAGCAGTACTTC. This sequence encodes CASSPTAGAERYEQYF.